This T cell receptor (beta chain) is drawn from a study of T cells after yellow fever vaccination. Study outcomes and limitations: Most clones from primary vaccination were detected again post-booster (approximately 96% CD4, about 88% CD8). A weaker but faster secondary response was observed, peaking on day 5 versus 15. High-abundance clonotypes from the bulk population could contaminate FACS-sorted repertoires.

V gave up 2 bases and J gave up 0 bases, with 10 bases separating them. The length of the CDR3 is 15 residues. Germline lookup yields CDR1 KGHSH and CDR2 LQKENI. Only a few counts were recorded for this clonotype. Its specificity is unknown. TCR cDNA, made by 5'RACE template switching, carried an added universal primer site and UMIs. TCRdb re-analysed the 5' RACE reads in MiXCR, keeping a single row per CDR3 protein. In the table there are about 340,000 distinct CDR3 sequences, about 12% of which are singletons. Here the sequenced sample was CD4+ T cells sorted from PBMCs, taken 15 days after the yellow fever booster vaccination. The genes are TRBV18 and TRBJ1-2; tentatively, D is TRBD1 (5 bases). The receptor's source is a man aged 18-30 years who received the YFV17D yellow fever vaccine. This CDR3 is CASSPTGESNYGYTF. As DNA, the CDR3 is TGTGCCAGCTCACCAACGGGGGAATCTAACTATGGCTACACCTTC.